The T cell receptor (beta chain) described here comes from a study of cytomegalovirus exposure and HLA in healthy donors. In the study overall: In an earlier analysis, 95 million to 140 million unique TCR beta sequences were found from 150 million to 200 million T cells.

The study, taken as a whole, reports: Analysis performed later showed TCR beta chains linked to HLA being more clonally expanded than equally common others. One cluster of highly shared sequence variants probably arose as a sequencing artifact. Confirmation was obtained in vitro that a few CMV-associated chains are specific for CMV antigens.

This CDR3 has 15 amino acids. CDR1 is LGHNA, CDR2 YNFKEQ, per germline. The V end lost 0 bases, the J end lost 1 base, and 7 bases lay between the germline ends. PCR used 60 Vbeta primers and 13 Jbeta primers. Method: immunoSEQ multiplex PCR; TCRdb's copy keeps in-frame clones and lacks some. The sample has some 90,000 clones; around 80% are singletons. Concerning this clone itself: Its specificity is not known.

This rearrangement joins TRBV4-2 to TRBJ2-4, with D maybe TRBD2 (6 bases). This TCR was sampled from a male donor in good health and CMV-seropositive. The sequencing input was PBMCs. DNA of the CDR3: TGTGCCAGCAGCCAAGAGGAGGGCGCCAAAAACATTCAGTACTTC. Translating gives CASSQEEGAKNIQYF.